The present T cell receptor (beta chain) was sequenced within a study of blood T cell repertoires in COVID-19. With 5 bases clipped from V and 8 bases from J, the junction kept 7 bases outside the gene matches. Germline V gives CDR1 KGHSH, CDR2 LQKENI. The CDR3 has 14 residues. Sequencing was performed with immunoSEQ multiplex PCR; in TCRdb, only in-frame clones are kept and a portion is missing. Of some 80,000 clones listed, around 86% are singletons. V usage is TRBV18 and J usage is TRBJ2-1, with 9 nucleotides matching TRBD1. The origin of this receptor is a human donor in a cohort sampled during active COVID-19. Sequencing was carried out using peripheral blood. This CDR3 reads CASSTRDRVDEQFF. In nucleotides, the CDR3 is TGTGCCAGCTCAACCCGGGACAGGGTGGATGAGCAGTTCTTC.